This T cell receptor beta chain was recorded in a study of blood T cells in healthy people across ages. Study findings and constraints: When set beside aged donors, long-lived donors presented more naive CD4+ cells and higher diversity.

Primed by a sample-barcoded 5' primer and a J-beta primer mix, a second PCR proceeded for roughly 7 to 11 cycles. From the 5' RACE reads, TCRdb called clonotypes with MiXCR, one entry per CDR3 protein. The table shows nearly 1 million distinct CDR3 sequences, with roughly 51% occurring only once. A remark on this clonotype: Its antigen remains unidentified.

The germline V gene has CDR1 DFQATT and CDR2 SNEGSKA (reference sequence). This CDR3 comprises 14 residues. V was shortened by 1 base and J by 0 bases, with 8 bases between the two germline ends. The sequence was collected from a woman aged 55-69 years in good health. The specimen was blood. The J gene is TRBJ2-3, the V gene TRBV20-1; D not certain. CDR3 region: CSARVYDSTDTQYF. The CDR3, as DNA: TGCAGTGCTAGAGTCTATGACAGCACAGATACGCAGTATTTT.